This record concerns one T cell receptor beta chain sequence. Its antigen is undetermined. The record originates from a study of OX40 agonist ivuxolimab in advanced cancers. Study as a whole: Mean age approximately 59 years, range about 20 to 79; approximately 80% male. Study-wide findings and caveats: Undetermined was the antigen specificity of the expanded peripheral T cells. On average, CD8+ T cells had more expanded clones than CD4+.

The CDR3 runs 18 residues. Losses at the gene ends were 6 bases for V and 2 bases for J; bases not matched to a gene: 9. In germline, CDR1 is MNHEY, CDR2 SMNVEV (reference sequence). Profiling relied on immunoSEQ multiplex PCR, and the TCRdb table lists in-frame clones only, not all of them. This table has around 33,000 clones, approximately 89% appearing once. Individuals having autoimmune disease history or systemic immunosuppression were not enrolled. The sample here was CD4+ or CD8+ T cells sorted from blood, taken in a trial of the OX40 agonist ivuxolimab. The sequence derives from an adult with an advanced solid tumor such as melanoma, head and neck, liver or kidney cancer. This chain links TRBV27 with TRBJ2-1; 14 bases are a match to TRBD2. CDR3 region: CASRSRLAGGPAYNEQFF. CDR3 bases: TGTGCCAGCAGGTCGAGACTAGCGGGAGGGCCGGCCTACAATGAGCAGTTCTTC.